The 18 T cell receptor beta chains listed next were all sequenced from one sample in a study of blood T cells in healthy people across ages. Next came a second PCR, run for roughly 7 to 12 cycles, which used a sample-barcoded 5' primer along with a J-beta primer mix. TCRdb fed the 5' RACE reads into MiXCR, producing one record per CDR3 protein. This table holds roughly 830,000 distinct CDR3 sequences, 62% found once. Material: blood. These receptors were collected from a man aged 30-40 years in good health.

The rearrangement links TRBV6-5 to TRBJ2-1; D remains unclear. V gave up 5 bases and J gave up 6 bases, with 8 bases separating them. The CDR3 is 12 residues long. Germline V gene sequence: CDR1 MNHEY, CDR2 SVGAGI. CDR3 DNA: TGTGCCAGCAGTCAGCCGGGCAATGAGCAGTTCTTC. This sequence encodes CASSQPGNEQFF.

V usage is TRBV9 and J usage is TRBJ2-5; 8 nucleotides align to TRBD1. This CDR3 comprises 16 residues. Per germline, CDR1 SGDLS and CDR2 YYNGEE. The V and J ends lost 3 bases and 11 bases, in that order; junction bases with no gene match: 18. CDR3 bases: TGTGCCAGCAGCGCGCAAGCCGGGACAGGACGAGGTGAGCAGTACTTC. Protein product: CASSAQAGTGRGEQYF. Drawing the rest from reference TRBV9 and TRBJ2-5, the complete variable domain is DSGVTQTPKHLITATGQRVTLRCSPRSGDLSVYWYQQSLDQGLQFLIQYYNGEERAKGNILERFSAQQFPDLHSELNLSSLELGDSALYFCASSAQAGTGRGEQYFGPGTRLLVL.

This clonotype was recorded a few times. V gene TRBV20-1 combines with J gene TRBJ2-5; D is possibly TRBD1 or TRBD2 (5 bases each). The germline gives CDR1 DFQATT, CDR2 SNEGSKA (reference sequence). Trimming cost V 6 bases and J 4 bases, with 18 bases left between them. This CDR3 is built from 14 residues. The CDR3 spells CSATREYGRETQYF. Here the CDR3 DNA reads TGCAGTGCAACCAGGGAGTACGGTCGAGAGACCCAGTACTTC.

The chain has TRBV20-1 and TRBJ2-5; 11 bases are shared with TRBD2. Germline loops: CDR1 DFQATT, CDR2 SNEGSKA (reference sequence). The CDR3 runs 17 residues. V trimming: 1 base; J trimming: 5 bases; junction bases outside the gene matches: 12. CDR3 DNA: TGCAGTGCTAGAGCTACCGGTAGCGGGGGGGTTTGGGAGACCCAGTACTTC. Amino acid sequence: CSARATGSGGVWETQYF.

CDR3 nucleotides: TGTGCCAGCAGCGTTCACTCGGGACACGAGGGTCTAGGCTACACCTTC. Amino acids: CASSVHSGHEGLGYTF. The rearrangement uses TRBV7-2 and TRBJ1-2; possibly TRBD1 for D (6 bases). Trimming cost V 5 bases and J 8 bases, with 24 bases left between them. The CDR3 covers 16 residues. Germline CDR1 is SGHTA and CDR2 is FQGNSA.

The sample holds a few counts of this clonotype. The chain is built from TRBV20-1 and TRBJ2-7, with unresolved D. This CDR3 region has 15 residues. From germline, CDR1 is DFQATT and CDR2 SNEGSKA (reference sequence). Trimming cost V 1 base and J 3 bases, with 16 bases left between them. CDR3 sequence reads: CSARVPGRPNYEQYF. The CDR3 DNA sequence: TGCAGTGCTAGAGTCCCGGGCCGCCCGAACTACGAGCAGTACTTC.

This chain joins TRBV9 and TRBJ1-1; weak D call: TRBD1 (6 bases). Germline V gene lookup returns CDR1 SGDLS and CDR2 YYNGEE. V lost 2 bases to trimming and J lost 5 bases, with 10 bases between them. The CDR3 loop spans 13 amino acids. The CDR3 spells CASSVGGLTEAFF. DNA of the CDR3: TGTGCCAGCAGCGTGGGGGGGCTGACTGAAGCTTTCTTT.

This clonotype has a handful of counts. CDR3 loop: CSVDREGGDTQYF. The CDR3 bases are TGCAGCGTTGACCGGGAGGGAGGAGATACGCAGTATTTT. V is TRBV29-1 and J is TRBJ2-3, with TRBD2 matching 8 bases. Germline loops: CDR1 SQVTM, CDR2 ANQGSEA. The CDR3 contains 13 residues. Trimming took 3 bases from V and 5 from J; bases not matched to a gene: 4.

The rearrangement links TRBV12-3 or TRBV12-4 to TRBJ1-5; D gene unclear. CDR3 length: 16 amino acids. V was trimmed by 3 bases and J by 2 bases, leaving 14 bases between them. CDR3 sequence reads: CASSFGLGSGNQPQHF. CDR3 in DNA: TGTGCCAGCAGTTTTGGTTTAGGGAGTGGCAATCAGCCCCAGCATTTT.

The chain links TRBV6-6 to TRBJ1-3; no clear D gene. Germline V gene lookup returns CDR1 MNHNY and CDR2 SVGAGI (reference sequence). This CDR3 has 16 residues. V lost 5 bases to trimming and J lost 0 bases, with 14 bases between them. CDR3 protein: CASSPQTTSSGNTIYF. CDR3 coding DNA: TGTGCCAGCAGTCCCCAGACCACGAGCTCTGGAAACACCATATATTTT.

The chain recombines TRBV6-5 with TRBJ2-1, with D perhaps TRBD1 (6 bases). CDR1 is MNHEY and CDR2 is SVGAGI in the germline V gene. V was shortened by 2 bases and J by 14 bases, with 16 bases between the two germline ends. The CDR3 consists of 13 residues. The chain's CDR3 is CASSYPPQGKEFF. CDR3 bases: TGTGCCAGCAGTTACCCGCCCCAGGGGAAAGAGTTCTTC.

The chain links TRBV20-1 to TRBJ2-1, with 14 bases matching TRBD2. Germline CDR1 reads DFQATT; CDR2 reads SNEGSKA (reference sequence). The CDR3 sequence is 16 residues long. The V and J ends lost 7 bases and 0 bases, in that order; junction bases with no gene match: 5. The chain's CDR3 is CSGTSGGQNSYNEQFF. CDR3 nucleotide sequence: TGCAGTGGGACTAGCGGGGGGCAAAACTCCTACAATGAGCAGTTCTTC.

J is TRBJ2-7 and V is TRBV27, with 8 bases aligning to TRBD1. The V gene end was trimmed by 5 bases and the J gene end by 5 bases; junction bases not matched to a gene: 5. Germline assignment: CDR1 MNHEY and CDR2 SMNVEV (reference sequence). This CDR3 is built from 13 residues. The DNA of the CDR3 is TGTGCCAGCAGTCGACAGGGGTTGAACGAGCAGTACTTC. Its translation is CASSRQGLNEQYF.

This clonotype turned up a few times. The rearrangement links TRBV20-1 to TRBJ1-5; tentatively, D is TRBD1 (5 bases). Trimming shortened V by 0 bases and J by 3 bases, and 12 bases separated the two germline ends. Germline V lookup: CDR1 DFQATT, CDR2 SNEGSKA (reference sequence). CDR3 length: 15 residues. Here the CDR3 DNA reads TGCAGTGCTAGAGATTTTACAGGTGACAATCAGCCCCAGCATTTT. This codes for CSARDFTGDNQPQHF.

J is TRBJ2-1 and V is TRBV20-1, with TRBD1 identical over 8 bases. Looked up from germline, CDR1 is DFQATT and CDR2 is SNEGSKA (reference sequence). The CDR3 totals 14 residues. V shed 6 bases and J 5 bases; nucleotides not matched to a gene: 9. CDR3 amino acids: CSADRGTVDNEQFF. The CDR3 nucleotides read TGCAGTGCCGACAGGGGCACCGTAGACAATGAGCAGTTCTTC.

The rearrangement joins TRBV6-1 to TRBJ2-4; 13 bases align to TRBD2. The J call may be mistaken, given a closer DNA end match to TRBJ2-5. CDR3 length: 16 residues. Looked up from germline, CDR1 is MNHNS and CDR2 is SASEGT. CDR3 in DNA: TGTGCCAGCAGTGAGACAACTAGCGGGGGGGGAGAGACCCAGTACTTC. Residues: CASSETTSGGGETQYF.

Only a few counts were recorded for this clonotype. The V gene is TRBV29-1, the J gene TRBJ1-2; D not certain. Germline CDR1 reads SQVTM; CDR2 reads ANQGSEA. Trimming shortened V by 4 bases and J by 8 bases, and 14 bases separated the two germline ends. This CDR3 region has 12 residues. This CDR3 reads CSVVSLGDGYTF. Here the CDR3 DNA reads TGCAGCGTTGTAAGTTTGGGTGACGGCTACACCTTC.

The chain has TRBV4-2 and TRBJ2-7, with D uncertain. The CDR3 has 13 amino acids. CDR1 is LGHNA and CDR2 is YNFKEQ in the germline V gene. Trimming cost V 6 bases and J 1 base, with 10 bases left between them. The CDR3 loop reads CASSKPDSYEQYF. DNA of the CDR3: TGTGCCAGCAGTAAACCGGATTCCTACGAGCAGTACTTC.